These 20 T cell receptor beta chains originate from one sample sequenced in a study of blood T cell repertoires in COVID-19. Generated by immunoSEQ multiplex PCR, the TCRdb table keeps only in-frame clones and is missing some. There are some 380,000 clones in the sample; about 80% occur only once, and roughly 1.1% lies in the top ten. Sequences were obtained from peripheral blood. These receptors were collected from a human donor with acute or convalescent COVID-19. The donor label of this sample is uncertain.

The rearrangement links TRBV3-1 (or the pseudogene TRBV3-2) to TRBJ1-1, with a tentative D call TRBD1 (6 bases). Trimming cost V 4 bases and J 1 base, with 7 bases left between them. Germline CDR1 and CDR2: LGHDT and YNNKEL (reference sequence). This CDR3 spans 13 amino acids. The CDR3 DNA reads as TGTGCCAGCAGCCCGGGACAGAACACTGAAGCTTTCTTT. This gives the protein CASSPGQNTEAFF.

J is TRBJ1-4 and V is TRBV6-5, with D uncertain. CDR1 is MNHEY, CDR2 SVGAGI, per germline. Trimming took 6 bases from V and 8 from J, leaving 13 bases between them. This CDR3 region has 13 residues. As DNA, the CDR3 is TGTGCCAGCAGGGGTGGAGGCAGGGAAAAACTGTTTTTT. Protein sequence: CASRGGGREKLFF.

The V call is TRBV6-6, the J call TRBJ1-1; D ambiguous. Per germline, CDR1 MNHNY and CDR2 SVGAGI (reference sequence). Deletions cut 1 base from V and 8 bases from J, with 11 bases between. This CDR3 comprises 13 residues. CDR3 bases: TGTGCCAGCAGTTACTTCCGACAAGACGAAGCTTTCTTT. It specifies CASSYFRQDEAFF.

In DNA form, the CDR3 reads TGTGCCAGCAGCGTTTCGGGAGGAAGCTCCTACGAGCAGTACTTC. Residues: CASSVSGGSSYEQYF. The V and J genes are TRBV9 and TRBJ2-7, with 7 nucleotides matching TRBD2. V lost 2 bases, J lost 0 bases, and 5 bases stayed unmatched. The germline V gene encodes CDR1 SGDLS and CDR2 YYNGEE. This CDR3 comprises 15 residues. The full variable domain, its missing parts supplied by reference TRBV9 and TRBJ2-7, is DSGVTQTPKHLITATGQRVTLRCSPRSGDLSVYWYQQSLDQGLQFLIQYYNGEERAKGNILERFSAQQFPDLHSELNLSSLELGDSALYFCASSVSGGSSYEQYFGPGTRLTVT.

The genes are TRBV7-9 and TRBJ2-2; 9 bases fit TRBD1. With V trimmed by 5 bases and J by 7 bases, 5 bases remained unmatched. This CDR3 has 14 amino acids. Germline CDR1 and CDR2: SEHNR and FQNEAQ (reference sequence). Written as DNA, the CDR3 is TGTGCCAGCAGCCGGGACAGGGCGATCGGGGAGCTGTTTTTT. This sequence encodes CASSRDRAIGELFF.

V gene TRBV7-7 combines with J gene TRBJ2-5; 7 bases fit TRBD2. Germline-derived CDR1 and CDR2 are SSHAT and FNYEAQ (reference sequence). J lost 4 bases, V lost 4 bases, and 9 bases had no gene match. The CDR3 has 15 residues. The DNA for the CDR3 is TGTGCCAGCAGCTCGGCCGGGGGGAGGGGAGAGACCCAGTACTTC. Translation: CASSSAGGRGETQYF.

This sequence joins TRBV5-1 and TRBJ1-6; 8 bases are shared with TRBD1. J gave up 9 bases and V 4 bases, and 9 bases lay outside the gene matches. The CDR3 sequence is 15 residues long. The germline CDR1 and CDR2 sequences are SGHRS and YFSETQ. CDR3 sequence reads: CASSRTGGEGSPLHF. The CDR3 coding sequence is TGCGCCAGCAGCCGAACAGGGGGTGAAGGTTCACCCCTCCACTTT.

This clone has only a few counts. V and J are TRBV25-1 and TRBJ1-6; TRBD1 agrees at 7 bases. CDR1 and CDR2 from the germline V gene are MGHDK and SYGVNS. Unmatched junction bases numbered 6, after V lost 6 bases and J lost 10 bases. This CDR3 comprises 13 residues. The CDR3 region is CASREGARSPLHF. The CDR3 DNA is TGTGCCAGCAGAGAGGGGGCGCGATCACCCCTCCACTTT. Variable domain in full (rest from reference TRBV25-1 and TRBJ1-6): EADIYQTPRYLVIGTGKKITLECSQTMGHDKMYWYQQDPGMELHLIHYSYGVNSTEKGDLSSESTVSRIRTEHFPLTLESARPSHTSQYLCASREGARSPLHFGNGTRLTVT.

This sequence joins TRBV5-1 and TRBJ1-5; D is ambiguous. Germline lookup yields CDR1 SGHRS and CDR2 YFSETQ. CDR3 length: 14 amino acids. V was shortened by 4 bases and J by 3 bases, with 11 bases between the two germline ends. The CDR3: CASSPLTPNQPQHF. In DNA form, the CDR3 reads TGCGCCAGCAGCCCACTAACACCCAATCAGCCCCAGCATTTT.

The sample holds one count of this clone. CDR3 in amino acids: CASSTSGTGQSKPQHF. DNA for the CDR3: TGTGCCAGTAGTACTTCCGGGACAGGGCAATCAAAACCCCAGCATTTT. The rearrangement links TRBV19 to TRBJ1-5; 9 nucleotides match TRBD1. After removal of 4 bases from V and 10 bases from J, the junction contained 14 bases not matched to a gene. The V gene's germline CDR1 is LNHDA and CDR2 SQIVND (reference sequence). This CDR3 is built from 16 residues.

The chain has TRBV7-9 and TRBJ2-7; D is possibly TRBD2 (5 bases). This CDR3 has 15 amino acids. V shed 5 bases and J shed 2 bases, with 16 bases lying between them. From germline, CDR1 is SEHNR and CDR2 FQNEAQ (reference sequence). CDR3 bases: TGTGCCAGCAGCAGCCCGGCGGGTTCCCCCTACGAGCAGTACTTC. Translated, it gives CASSSPAGSPYEQYF. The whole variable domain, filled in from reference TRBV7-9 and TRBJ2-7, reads DTGVSQNPRHKITKRGQNVTFRCDPISEHNRLYWYRQTLGQGPEFLTYFQNEAQLEKSRLLSDRFSAERPKGSFSTLEIQRTEQGDSAMYLCASSSPAGSPYEQYFGPGTRLTVT.

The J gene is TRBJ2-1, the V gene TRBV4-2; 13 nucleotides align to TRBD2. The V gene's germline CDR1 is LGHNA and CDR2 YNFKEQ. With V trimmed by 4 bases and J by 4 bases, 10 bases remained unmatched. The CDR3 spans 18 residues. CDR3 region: CASSPGTSGTSWYNEQFF. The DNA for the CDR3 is TGTGCCAGCAGCCCTGGGACTAGCGGGACCAGCTGGTACAATGAGCAGTTCTTC.

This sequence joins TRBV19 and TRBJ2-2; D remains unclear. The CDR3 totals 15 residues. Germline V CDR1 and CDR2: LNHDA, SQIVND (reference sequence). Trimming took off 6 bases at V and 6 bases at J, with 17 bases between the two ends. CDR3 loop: CASRDLGARAGELFF. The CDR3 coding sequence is TGTGCCAGTAGGGATCTAGGAGCAAGAGCCGGGGAGCTGTTTTTT.

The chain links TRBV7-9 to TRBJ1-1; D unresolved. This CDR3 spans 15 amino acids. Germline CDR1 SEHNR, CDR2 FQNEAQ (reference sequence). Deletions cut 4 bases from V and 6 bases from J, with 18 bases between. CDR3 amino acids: CASSSSGGGRPEAFF. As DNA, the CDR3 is TGTGCCAGCAGCTCCTCGGGAGGAGGGAGGCCTGAAGCTTTCTTT.

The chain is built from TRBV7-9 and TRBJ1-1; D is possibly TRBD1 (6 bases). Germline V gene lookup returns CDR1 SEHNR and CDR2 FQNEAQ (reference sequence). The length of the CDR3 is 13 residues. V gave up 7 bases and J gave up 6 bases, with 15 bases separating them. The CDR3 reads CASIATGSPEAFF. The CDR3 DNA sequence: TGTGCCAGCATCGCAACAGGGTCCCCTGAAGCTTTCTTT.

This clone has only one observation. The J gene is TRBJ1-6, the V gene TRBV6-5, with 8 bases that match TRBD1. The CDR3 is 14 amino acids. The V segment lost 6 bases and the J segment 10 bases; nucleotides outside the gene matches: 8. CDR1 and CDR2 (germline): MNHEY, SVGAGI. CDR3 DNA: TGTGCCAGCAGGGCCCGACAGGGGAGGTCACCCCTCCACTTT. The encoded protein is CASRARQGRSPLHF.

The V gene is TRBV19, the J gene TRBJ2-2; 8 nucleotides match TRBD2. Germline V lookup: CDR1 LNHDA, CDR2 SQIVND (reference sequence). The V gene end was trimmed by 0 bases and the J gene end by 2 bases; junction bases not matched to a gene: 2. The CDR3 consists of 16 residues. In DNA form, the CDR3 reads TGTGCCAGTAGTATAGAAACTAGCGGTAACACCGGGGAGCTGTTTTTT. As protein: CASSIETSGNTGELFF.

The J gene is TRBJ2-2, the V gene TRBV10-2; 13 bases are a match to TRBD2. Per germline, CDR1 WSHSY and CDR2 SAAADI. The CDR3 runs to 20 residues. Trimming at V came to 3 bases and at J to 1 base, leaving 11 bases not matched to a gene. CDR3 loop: CASSDPFYRTSGRNTGELFF. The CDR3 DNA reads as TGCGCCAGCAGTGACCCTTTCTACCGGACTAGCGGGAGGAACACCGGGGAGCTGTTTTTT.

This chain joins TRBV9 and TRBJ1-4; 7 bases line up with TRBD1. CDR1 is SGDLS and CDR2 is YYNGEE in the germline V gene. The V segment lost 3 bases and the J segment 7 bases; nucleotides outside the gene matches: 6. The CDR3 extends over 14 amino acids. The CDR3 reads CASSEKTGFEKLFF. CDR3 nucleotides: TGTGCCAGCAGCGAGAAGACAGGGTTTGAAAAACTGTTTTTT.

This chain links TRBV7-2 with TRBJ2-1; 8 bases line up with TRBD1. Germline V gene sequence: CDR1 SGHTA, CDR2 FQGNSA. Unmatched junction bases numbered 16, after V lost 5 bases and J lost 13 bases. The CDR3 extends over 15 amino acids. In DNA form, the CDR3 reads TGTGCCAGCAGCGCCCGGGACAGGATACCCGGGGAACAGTTCTTC. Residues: CASSARDRIPGEQFF.